Listed below are T cell receptor beta chains from one sample, sequenced in a study of T-cell memory formation after mild COVID-19. MiXCR, applied by TCRdb to the 5' RACE reads, yields one record per CDR3 protein. The profile covers more than 250,000 distinct CDR3 sequences, with about 16% appearing a single time and more than 20% taken by the ten largest. The sequencing sample was made of PBMCs or a T cell subset sorted from them (not recorded which). These receptors all stem from a man aged 18 to 30 who had mild COVID-19 (a few samples of this study predate the infection). Cell type and time point are not known. Both conserved end residues are part of each CDR3. Each record gives: V gene, D gene, J gene, clone size, CDR3 DNA, CDR3 protein. A D gene is named only where the DNA matches it firmly. Expanded clones are given a class, and other clones once, few, many or no size at all.

>TRBV4-1|NA|TRBJ2-7|few
TGCGCCAGCAGCCAAGCAGCAGGGAGCTCCTACGAGCAGTACTTC
CASSQAAGSSYEQYF
>TRBV29-1|TRBD1|TRBJ1-5|few
TGCAGCGTTGTCCTTGGGGACAGGGGCTCGGATCAGCCCCAGCATTTT
CSVVLGDRGSDQPQHF
>TRBV29-1|NA|TRBJ2-1|few
TGCAGCTTTGGGAAGGTCAATGAGCAGTTCTTC
CSFGKVNEQFF
>TRBV5-1|NA|TRBJ1-1|few
TGCGCCAGCAGCCGGGTGCTAGGGGGGGACACTGAAGCTTTCTTT
CASSRVLGGDTEAFF
>TRBV3-1|NA|TRBJ2-2|NA
TGTGCCAGCAGCCGACGGAGCGGGGAGCTGTTTTTT
CASSRRSGELFF
>TRBV10-3|TRBD2|TRBJ2-1|NA
TGTGCCATGGGGGAGGGAGACAATGAGCAGTTCTTC
CAMGEGDNEQFF
>TRBV15|TRBD1|TRBJ2-1|few
TGTGCCACCAGCAGAAACCCGGGACAGGGGGGTGATGAGCAGTTCTTC
CATSRNPGQGGDEQFF
>TRBV7-3|TRBD1|TRBJ2-3|many
TGTGCCAGCAGTTTCACAGGGGGTACGCAGTATTTT
CASSFTGGTQYF
>TRBV4-1|NA|TRBJ2-1|few
TGCGCCAGCAGCCAATTCAGGGGCGCGGGATATGAGCAGTTCTTC
CASSQFRGAGYEQFF
>TRBV7-2|NA|TRBJ2-3|few
TGTGCCAGCAGCCCACGTGAGGAGATGGATACGCAGTATTTT
CASSPREEMDTQYF
>TRBV5-6|TRBD1|TRBJ1-1|NA
TGTGCCAGCAGCATCCACCGGACAGGGGGGGCTTTCTTT
CASSIHRTGGAFF
>TRBV5-1|NA|TRBJ1-1|many
TGCGCCAGCAGCTTGAGGCCGAGGACTTGGATGACTGAAGCTTTCTTT
CASSLRPRTWMTEAFF
>TRBV12-5|NA|TRBJ2-3|few
TGTGCTAGTGGTCCGCGGGACACAGATACGCAGTATTTT
CASGPRDTDTQYF
>TRBV18|NA|TRBJ1-2|NA
TGTGCCAGCTCACCACCATTTTCCAGGGATGGCTACACCTTC
CASSPPFSRDGYTF
>TRBV5-6|NA|TRBJ2-5|few
TGTGCCAGCAGCTTGTGGTCAGGACAAGAGACCCAGTACTTC
CASSLWSGQETQYF
>TRBV27|TRBD2|TRBJ2-3|NA
TGTGCCGCCAGAACGGCGGGACTAGCTCCCGTCTTT
CAARTAGLAPVF
>TRBV12-3/TRBV12-4|TRBD2|TRBJ2-2|few
TGTGCCAGCGGTCGTAGCGGGGCGGAGACCGGGGAGCTGTTTTTT
CASGRSGAETGELFF
>TRBV6-2/TRBV6-3|NA|TRBJ2-2|NA
TGTGCCAGCAGTTGGCAAACGAACACCGGGGAGCTGTTTTTT
CASSWQTNTGELFF
>TRBV29-1|TRBD1|TRBJ1-2|NA
TGCAGCGTGGATAGGACAGGGGGCTACTATGGCTACACCTTC
CSVDRTGGYYGYTF
>TRBV5-1|TRBD1|TRBJ2-3|many
TGCGCCAGCCGGGACAGGGCTATCGCAGATACGCAGTATTTT
CASRDRAIADTQYF
>TRBV7-6|NA|TRBJ2-3|few
TGTGCCAGCAGCTTAGGTCTCGGAGTCACTAGCACAGATACGCAGTATTTT
CASSLGLGVTSTDTQYF
>TRBV19|NA|TRBJ2-3|NA
TGTGCCAGTAGTTCTTATCAGGGGAGCACAGATACGCAGTATTTT
CASSSYQGSTDTQYF
>TRBV7-8|TRBD1|TRBJ2-2|NA
TGTGCCAGCAGCTCCCTAGTAAGACAGGGGGCTAGGACCGGGGAGCTGTTTTTT
CASSSLVRQGARTGELFF
>TRBV5-1|NA|TRBJ1-2|few
TGCGCCAGTACACGGGAGGGTCGAAACTATGGCTACACCTTC
CASTREGRNYGYTF
>TRBV20-1|NA|TRBJ1-2|few
TGCAGTGCCACCGCGGGGGGGCGCGGTTATGGCTACACCTTC
CSATAGGRGYGYTF
>TRBV5-5|NA|TRBJ2-2|few
TGTGCCAGCAGCTTGCACATCCCCGGGGAGCTGTTTTTT
CASSLHIPGELFF
>TRBV5-1|TRBD1|TRBJ1-4|once
TGCGCCAGCAGCGCCGGAGGACAGGGTGAAAAACTGTTTTTT
CASSAGGQGEKLFF
>TRBV12-3/TRBV12-4|NA|TRBJ2-4|many
TGTGCCAGCAGTTTAGAAGGACGGGACATTCAGTACTTC
CASSLEGRDIQYF
>TRBV27|NA|TRBJ1-5|NA
TGTGCCAGCAGTTTGGTGAATGGTCAGCCCCAGCATTTT
CASSLVNGQPQHF
>TRBV6-2/TRBV6-3|NA|TRBJ1-5|NA
TGTGCCAGCAGGCCCCCCAGACAGGTCGGGCAGCCCCAGCATTTT
CASRPPRQVGQPQHF
>TRBV6-5|TRBD1|TRBJ2-7|NA
TGTGCCAGCAGTTACTTAGGGGGCCCGTACGAGCAGTACTTC
CASSYLGGPYEQYF